One and the same sample provided the 29 T cell receptor beta chains below, sequenced in a study of CXCR3-negative and CXCR3-positive naive CD8 T cells. UMI-labeled 5' RACE TRB cDNA libraries were prepared from the cells. One entry per CDR3 protein, without DNA, is what TCRdb gives after re-calling the 5' RACE reads. The sample table includes 40,000 to 45,000 distinct CDR3 sequences. Sequencing was carried out using naive CXCR3- CD8+ T cells from blood. Subset denoted: CD45RO-CCR7+CD27+CD95- naive CD8+ T cells lacking CXCR3 (TNR3-). The receptors derive from a human donor in good health. Some clones in this sample may be carry-over from other donors' samples.

This sequence joins TRBV7-8 and TRBJ1-1. Germline CDR1 is SGHVS and CDR2 is FQNEAQ. This CDR3 is 17 amino acids long. The CDR3 reads CASSWESGSSLLTEAFF.

The chain uses TRBV12-3 or TRBV12-4 and TRBJ1-1. This CDR3 region has 13 residues. The chain's CDR3 is CASSFLREAEAFF.

The chain couples TRBV6-2 or TRBV6-3 to TRBJ1-1; TCRdb's D call, TRBD1, is unchecked because there is no DNA. The CDR3 contains 13 residues. Germline V lookup: CDR1 MNHEY, CDR2 SVGEGT. This chain's CDR3 is CASRLTGRTEAFF.

The rearrangement links TRBV5-6 to TRBJ2-3. The length of the CDR3 is 15 residues. Germline V lookup: CDR1 SGHDT, CDR2 YYEEEE. The CDR3 reads CASSFDRGGTDTQYF.

V is TRBV7-2 and J is TRBJ2-3; TCRdb proposes TRBD1, but this gene call is untestable without DNA. The CDR3 spans 14 residues. Germline V gives CDR1 SGHTA, CDR2 FQGNSA. This CDR3 reads CASSLLTGTDTQYF.

V and J are TRBV29-1 and TRBJ1-1. The CDR3 has 14 residues. The germline CDR1 and CDR2 sequences are SQVTM and ANQGSEA. CDR3: CSVERSGDNTEAFF.

This chain links TRBV9 with TRBJ1-2; TCRdb indicates TRBD1, and absent DNA this call remains unverified. This CDR3 region has 13 residues. CDR1 and CDR2 (germline): SGDLS, YYNGEE. The CDR3 region is CASSVTGEDGYTF.

The chain has TRBV12-3 or TRBV12-4 and TRBJ2-1; as DNA is missing, the TRBD2 call by TCRdb cannot be tested. This CDR3 contains 17 residues. This CDR3 reads CASSQPSGRAKLGEQFF.

The chain carries TRBV29-1 and TRBJ2-2; TCRdb picks TRBD2, but there is no DNA to check that call. The germline CDR1 and CDR2 sequences are SQVTM and ANQGSEA. The CDR3 is 14 amino acids. CDR3 in amino acids: CSVDAGRDTGELFF.

The rearrangement uses TRBV10-3 and TRBJ2-1. CDR3 length: 11 residues. The germline gives CDR1 ENHRY, CDR2 SYGVKD. CDR3 sequence: CAIGDWDEQFF.

The chain is built from TRBV4-3 and TRBJ2-5. The CDR3 has 16 residues. Germline V CDR1 and CDR2: LGHNA, YSLEER. The CDR3 loop is CASSQDLIGRQETQYF.

V gene TRBV7-9 combines with J gene TRBJ1-1; the D call from TCRdb, TRBD1, cannot be confirmed without DNA. The germline V gene encodes CDR1 SEHNR and CDR2 FQNEAQ (reference sequence). The CDR3 is 15 amino acids. The CDR3: CASSQLGAGGYEAFF.

This chain uses TRBV15 with TRBJ2-1; absent DNA, TCRdb's TRBD1 call cannot be checked. CDR1 is LNHNV and CDR2 is YYDKDF in the germline V gene (reference sequence). The CDR3 consists of 13 residues. CDR3 sequence: CATSRDRGDEQFF. The whole variable domain, remainder taken from reference TRBV15 and TRBJ2-1, is DAMVIQNPRYQVTQFGKPVTLSCSQTLNHNVMYWYQQKSSQAPKLLFHYYDKDFNNEADTPDNFQSRRPNTSFCFLDIRSPGLGDTAMYLCATSRDRGDEQFFGPGTRLTVL.

The chain combines TRBV5-6 with TRBJ2-1; the TCRdb call, TRBD1, lacks DNA for checking. This CDR3 contains 17 residues. Per the germline V gene, CDR1 is SGHDT and CDR2 is YYEEEE. CDR3 region: CASSLFPSGDFADEQFF. The whole variable domain, remainder taken from reference TRBV5-6 and TRBJ2-1, is DAGVTQSPTHLIKTRGQQVTLRCSPKSGHDTVSWYQQALGQGPQFIFQYYEEEERQRGNFPDRFSGHQFPNYSSELNVNALLLGDSALYLCASSLFPSGDFADEQFFGPGTRLTVL.

The chain employs TRBV12-5 and TRBJ2-7; the TCRdb call, TRBD1, lacks DNA for checking. CDR1 and CDR2 (germline): LGHNT, FRNRAP. This CDR3 is built from 17 residues. CDR3 in amino acids: CASGLARGQGAKHEQYF.

This sequence joins TRBV25-1 and TRBJ2-1; the D gene TCRdb calls, TRBD1, cannot be checked with no DNA. Germline values: CDR1 MGHDK, CDR2 SYGVNS. The CDR3 loop spans 15 amino acids. This CDR3 is CASSEWGTVIVEQFF.

This chain uses TRBV27 with TRBJ1-5; absent DNA, TCRdb's TRBD1 call cannot be checked. This CDR3 is 19 amino acids long. Germline CDR1 MNHEY, CDR2 SMNVEV (reference sequence). This CDR3 reads CASSLLFTGREGANQPQHF.

The rearrangement links TRBV2 to TRBJ2-3; TCRdb's D gene call, TRBD2, goes unchecked for lack of DNA. CDR1 and CDR2 from the germline V gene are SNHLY and FYNNEI. The CDR3 consists of 17 residues. This CDR3 reads CASSPLNRPGPTDTQYF.

V gene TRBV20-1 combines with J gene TRBJ2-7; with no DNA, the TCRdb D assignment of TRBD2 cannot be verified. The germline CDR1 and CDR2 sequences are DFQATT and SNEGSKA (reference sequence). This CDR3 region has 16 residues. CDR3 region: CSARDGEGPVPYEQYF.

The gene calls are TRBV7-9 and TRBJ1-1. The CDR3 consists of 13 residues. CDR1 is SEHNR, CDR2 FQNEAQ, per germline (reference sequence). The CDR3 spells CASSSPGNTEAFF.

The rearrangement links TRBV7-2 to TRBJ1-5. The germline V gene encodes CDR1 SGHTA and CDR2 FQGNSA. This CDR3 contains 12 residues. The CDR3 reads CASSFGVGPQHF.

The chain couples TRBV19 to TRBJ2-7; TCRdb outputs TRBD2, but without DNA this stays unchecked. The CDR3 is 14 amino acids. Germline values: CDR1 LNHDA, CDR2 SQIVND (reference sequence). CDR3 amino acids: CATVPASGPYEQYF.

The chain couples TRBV7-9 to TRBJ2-3; TCRdb reports TRBD2, a call that lacks DNA to check it against. There are 15 residues in the CDR3. CDR1 and CDR2 from the germline V gene are SEHNR and FQNEAQ (reference sequence). The CDR3 loop reads CASSLTSSSTDTQYF.

The gene calls are TRBV7-3 and TRBJ2-3; without DNA, the TCRdb call of TRBD2 cannot be checked. The CDR3 spans 18 residues. CDR1 and CDR2 (germline): SGHTA, FQGTGA. CDR3 in amino acids: CASSLIGGSGTFTDTQYF. Filled out from reference TRBV7-3 and TRBJ2-3, the complete variable domain reads GAGVSQTPSNKVTEKGKYVELRCDPISGHTALYWYRQSLGQGPEFLIYFQGTGAADDSGLPNDRFFAVRPEGSVSTLKIQRTERGDSAVYLCASSLIGGSGTFTDTQYFGPGTRLTVL.

J is TRBJ1-5 and V is TRBV9; TCRdb's D call, TRBD1, is unchecked because there is no DNA. CDR3 length: 15 residues. Per the germline V gene, CDR1 is SGDLS and CDR2 is YYNGEE. The CDR3 sequence: CASSVDAGANQPQHF.

The rearrangement links TRBV7-9 to TRBJ1-5. Germline CDR1 reads SEHNR; CDR2 reads FQNEAQ (reference sequence). The CDR3 has 13 amino acids. The CDR3 is CASSAGALQPQHF.

This rearrangement joins TRBV4-3 to TRBJ2-1; absent DNA, TCRdb's TRBD1 call cannot be checked. The CDR3 is made up of 15 amino acids. The germline V gene encodes CDR1 LGHNA and CDR2 YSLEER. The CDR3 is CASSQDGSDRGEQFF.

The J gene is TRBJ2-2, the V gene TRBV7-6; TCRdb names TRBD2, which stays unverified in the absence of DNA. Germline V CDR1 and CDR2: SGHVS, FNYEAQ. CDR3 length: 15 residues. CDR3 protein: CASSSTSENTGELFF.

The chain links TRBV6-2 or TRBV6-3 to TRBJ1-1; TCRdb gives TRBD1 as the D gene, but with no DNA this cannot be confirmed. Germline-derived CDR1 and CDR2 are MNHEY and SVGEGT. The CDR3 has 15 amino acids. This CDR3 is CASTNGVYGATEAFF.